The 4 T cell receptor beta chains listed next were all sequenced from one sample in a study of T cell responses to AZD1222 COVID-19 vaccine. Assay: immunoSEQ multiplex PCR; the TCRdb copy retains only in-frame clones and omits some. Of 90,000 to 130,000 clones listed, around 84% are singletons. The sequences come from peripheral blood, collected on day 0 of AZD1222 vaccination. The receptor set was obtained from an adult in good health.

The rearrangement uses TRBV10-3 and TRBJ2-7; TRBD1 matches 10 bases. With V trimmed by 10 bases and J by 4 bases, 16 bases remained unmatched. Germline CDR1 is ENHRY and CDR2 is SYGVKD. This CDR3 is 16 amino acids long. As DNA, the CDR3 is TGTGCCACCCGGGGCGACCGGGACAGGGGTCGGTACGAGCAGTACTTC. It specifies CATRGDRDRGRYEQYF.

This sequence joins TRBV6-6 and TRBJ2-3; 8 bases line up with TRBD2. Per the germline V gene, CDR1 is MNHNY and CDR2 is SVGAGI (reference sequence). This CDR3 has 16 residues. V gave up 0 bases and J gave up 2 bases; unmatched junction bases: 4. The CDR3 DNA reads as TGTGCCAGCAGTTACTCGGGGCGGGGGGACACAGATACGCAGTATTTT. It codes for CASSYSGRGDTDTQYF.

In its sample, this clone was seen a few times. The CDR3 DNA is TGTGCCAGCAGCCAATCAGGTATCCGTGGCTACACCTTC. Protein sequence: CASSQSGIRGYTF. This rearrangement joins TRBV16 to TRBJ1-2; D gene unclear. Per germline, CDR1 KGHSY and CDR2 FQNENV. The CDR3 consists of 13 residues. The V end lost 0 bases, the J end lost 7 bases, and 9 bases lay between the germline ends.

The chain uses TRBV28 and TRBJ1-2; 7 positions match TRBD1. Germline loops: CDR1 MDHEN, CDR2 SYDVKM. V lost 4 bases, J lost 3 bases, and 17 bases stayed unmatched. The CDR3 extends over 18 amino acids. The CDR3 is CASSSSKLRKGGDYGYTF. CDR3 nucleotide sequence: TGTGCCAGCAGTTCCTCCAAGCTTCGTAAAGGGGGCGACTATGGCTACACCTTC.